This T cell receptor (beta chain) was captured by sequencing in a study of blood T cells in healthy people across ages. Germline-derived CDR1 and CDR2 are SGHTA and FQGNSA. Between the trimmed V and J ends, which lost 4 bases and 11 bases, there was a span of 9 bases. The CDR3 is made up of 12 amino acids. A second PCR, run for roughly 7 to 11 cycles, used a sample-barcoded 5' primer plus a J-beta primer mix. TCRdb re-analysed the 5' RACE reads in MiXCR, keeping a single row per CDR3 protein. The top ten clones hold approximately 13% of a sample with about 810,000 distinct CDR3 sequences, roughly 35% of them seen once.

The TCR was taken from a man between 18 and 29 years old in good health. The genes are TRBV7-2 and TRBJ1-6; D unresolved. Input material: blood. In nucleotides, the CDR3 is TGTGCCAGCAGCTCTGTGGGTGCACCCCTCCACTTT. Encoded protein: CASSSVGAPLHF.